This T cell receptor (beta chain) was identified during a study of blood T cell repertoires in COVID-19. Germline-derived CDR1 and CDR2 are SGHRS and YFSETQ. The CDR3 has 15 residues. V lost 2 bases to trimming and J lost 7 bases; unmatched junction nucleotides: 11. This clone was recorded once. Here immunoSEQ multiplex PCR was the method, and the copy in TCRdb shows in-frame clones only, minus some. Of 150,000 to 200,000 clones in the sample, roughly 81% were seen once. The V call is TRBV5-1, the J call TRBJ1-1; 7 nucleotides agree with TRBD1. This receptor was taken from a woman over 75 with COVID-19, enrolled during active disease. Sequencing was done on a sample of peripheral blood. CDR3 residues: CASSFIGGGRIEAFF. As DNA, the CDR3 is TGCGCCAGCAGCTTTATTGGAGGGGGCAGAATTGAAGCTTTCTTT.